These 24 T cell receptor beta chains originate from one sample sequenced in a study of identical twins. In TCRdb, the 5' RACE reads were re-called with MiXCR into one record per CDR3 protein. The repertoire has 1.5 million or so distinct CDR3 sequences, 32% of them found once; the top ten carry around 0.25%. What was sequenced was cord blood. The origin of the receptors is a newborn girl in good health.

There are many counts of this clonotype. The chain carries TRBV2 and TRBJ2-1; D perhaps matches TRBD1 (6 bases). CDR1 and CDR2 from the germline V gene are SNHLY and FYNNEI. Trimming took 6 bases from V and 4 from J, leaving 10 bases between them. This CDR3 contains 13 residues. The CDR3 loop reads CASRETGYNEQFF. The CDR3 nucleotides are TGTGCCAGCAGAGAGACAGGATACAATGAGCAGTTCTTC.

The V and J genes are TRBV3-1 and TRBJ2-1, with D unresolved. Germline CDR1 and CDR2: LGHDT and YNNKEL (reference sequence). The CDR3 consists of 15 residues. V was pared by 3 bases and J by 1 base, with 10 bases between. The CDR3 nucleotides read TGTGCCAGCAGCCAGGGCACCGAGTCCTACAATGAGCAGTTCTTC. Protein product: CASSQGTESYNEQFF.

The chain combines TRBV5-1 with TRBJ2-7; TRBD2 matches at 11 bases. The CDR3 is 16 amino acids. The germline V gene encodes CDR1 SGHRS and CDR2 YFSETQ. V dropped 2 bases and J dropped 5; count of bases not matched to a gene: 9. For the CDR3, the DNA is TGCGCCAGCAGCTTAGGGGGGACTAGCGGAAATCACGAGCAGTACTTC. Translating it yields CASSLGGTSGNHEQYF.

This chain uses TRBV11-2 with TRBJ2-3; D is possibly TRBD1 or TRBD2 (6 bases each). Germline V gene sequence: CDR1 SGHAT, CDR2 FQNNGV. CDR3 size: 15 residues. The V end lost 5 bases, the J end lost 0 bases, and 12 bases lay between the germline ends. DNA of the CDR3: TGTGCCAGCAGCCACCGGAGGGGGAGCACAGATACGCAGTATTTT. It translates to CASSHRRGSTDTQYF.

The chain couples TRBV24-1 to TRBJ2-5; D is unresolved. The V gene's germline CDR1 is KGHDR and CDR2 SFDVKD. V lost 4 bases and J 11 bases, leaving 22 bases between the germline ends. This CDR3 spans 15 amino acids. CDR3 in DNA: TGTGCCACCAGTGACCTAGTCGCCCCTTCTGGTGAGCAGTACTTC. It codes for CATSDLVAPSGEQYF.

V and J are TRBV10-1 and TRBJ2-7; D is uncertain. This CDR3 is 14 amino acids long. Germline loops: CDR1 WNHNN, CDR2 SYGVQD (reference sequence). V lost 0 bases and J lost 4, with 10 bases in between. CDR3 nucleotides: TGCGCCAGCAGTGAGTCTCCGTCTGGGTACGAGCAGTACTTC. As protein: CASSESPSGYEQYF.

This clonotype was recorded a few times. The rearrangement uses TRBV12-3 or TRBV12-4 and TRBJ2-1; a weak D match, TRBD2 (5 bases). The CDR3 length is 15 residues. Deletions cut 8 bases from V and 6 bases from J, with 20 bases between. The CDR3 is CASLPLGGQLNEQFF. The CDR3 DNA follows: TGTGCCAGCCTCCCTCTCGGCGGGCAGCTCAATGAGCAGTTCTTC.

The DNA for the CDR3 is TGTGCCAGCAGTCCCGGGACTAGCCCAACCGGGGAGCTGTTTTTT. Translated, it gives CASSPGTSPTGELFF. The chain couples TRBV2 to TRBJ2-2; 9 nucleotides line up with TRBD2. CDR1 SNHLY and CDR2 FYNNEI come from the germline V gene. This CDR3 region has 15 residues. The V segment lost 5 bases and the J segment 5 bases; nucleotides outside the gene matches: 6.

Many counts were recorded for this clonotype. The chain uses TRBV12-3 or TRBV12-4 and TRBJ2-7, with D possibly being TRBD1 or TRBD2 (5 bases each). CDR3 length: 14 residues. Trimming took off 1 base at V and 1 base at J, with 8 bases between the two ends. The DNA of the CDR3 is TGTGCCAGCAGTTTAGATGGGGGATCCTACGAGCAGTACTTC. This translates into CASSLDGGSYEQYF.

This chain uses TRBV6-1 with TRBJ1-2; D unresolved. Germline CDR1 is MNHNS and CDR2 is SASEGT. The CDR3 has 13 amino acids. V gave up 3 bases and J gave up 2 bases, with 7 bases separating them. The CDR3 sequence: CASSEPDNYGYTF. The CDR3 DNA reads TGTGCCAGCAGTGAGCCAGACAACTATGGCTACACCTTC.

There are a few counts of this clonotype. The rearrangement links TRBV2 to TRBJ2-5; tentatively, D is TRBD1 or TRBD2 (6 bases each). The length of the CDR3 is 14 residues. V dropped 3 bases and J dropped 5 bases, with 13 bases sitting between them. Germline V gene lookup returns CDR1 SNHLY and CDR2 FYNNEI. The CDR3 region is CASSDWGASETQYF. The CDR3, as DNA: TGTGCCAGCAGTGATTGGGGGGCCTCGGAGACCCAGTACTTC.

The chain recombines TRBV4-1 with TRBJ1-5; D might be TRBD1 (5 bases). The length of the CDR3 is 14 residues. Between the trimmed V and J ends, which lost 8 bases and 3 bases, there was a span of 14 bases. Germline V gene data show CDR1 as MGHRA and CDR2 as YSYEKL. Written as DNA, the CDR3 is TGCGCCAGCGACCGGGGGATAGTCAATCAGCCCCAGCATTTT. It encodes CASDRGIVNQPQHF.

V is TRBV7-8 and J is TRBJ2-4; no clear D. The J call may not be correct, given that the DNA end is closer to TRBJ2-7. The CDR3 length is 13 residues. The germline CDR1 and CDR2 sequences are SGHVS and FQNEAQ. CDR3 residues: CASSPRGTDEQYF. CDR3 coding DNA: TGTGCCAGCAGCCCTCGCGGTACCGACGAGCAGTACTTC.

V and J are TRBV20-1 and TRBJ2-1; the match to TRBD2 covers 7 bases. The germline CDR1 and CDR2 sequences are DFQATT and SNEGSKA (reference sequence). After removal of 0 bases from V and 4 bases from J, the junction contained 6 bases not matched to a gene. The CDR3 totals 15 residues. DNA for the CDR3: TGCAGTGCTAGAGATAAATGGGAGGGGTACAATGAGCAGTTCTTC. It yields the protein CSARDKWEGYNEQFF.

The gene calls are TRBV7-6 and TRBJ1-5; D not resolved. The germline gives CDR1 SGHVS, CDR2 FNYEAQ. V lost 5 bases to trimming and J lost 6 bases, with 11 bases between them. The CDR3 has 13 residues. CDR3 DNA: TGTGCCAGCAGCCTCAACGAGGGTCAGCCCCAGCATTTT. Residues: CASSLNEGQPQHF.

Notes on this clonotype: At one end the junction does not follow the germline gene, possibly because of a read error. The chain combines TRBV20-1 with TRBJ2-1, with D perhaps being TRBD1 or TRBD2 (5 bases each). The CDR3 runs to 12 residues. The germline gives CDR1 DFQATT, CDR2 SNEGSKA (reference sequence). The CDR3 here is CSARGGGDERFF. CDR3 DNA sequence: TGCAGTGCTAGAGGTGGGGGTGATGAGCGGTTCTTC.

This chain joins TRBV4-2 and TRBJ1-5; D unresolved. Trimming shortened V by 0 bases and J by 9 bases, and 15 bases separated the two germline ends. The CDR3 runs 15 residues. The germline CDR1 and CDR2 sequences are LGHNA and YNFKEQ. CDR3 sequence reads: CASSQDFAAPLPQHF. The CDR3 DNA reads TGTGCCAGCAGCCAAGACTTTGCGGCCCCCCTGCCCCAGCATTTT.

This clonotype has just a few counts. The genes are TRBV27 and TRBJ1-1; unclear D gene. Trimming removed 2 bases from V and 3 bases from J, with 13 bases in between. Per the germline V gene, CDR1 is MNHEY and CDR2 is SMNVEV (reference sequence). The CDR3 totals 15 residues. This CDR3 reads CASSLLTGHHTEAFF. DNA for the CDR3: TGTGCCAGCAGTTTACTCACCGGGCATCACACTGAAGCTTTCTTT.

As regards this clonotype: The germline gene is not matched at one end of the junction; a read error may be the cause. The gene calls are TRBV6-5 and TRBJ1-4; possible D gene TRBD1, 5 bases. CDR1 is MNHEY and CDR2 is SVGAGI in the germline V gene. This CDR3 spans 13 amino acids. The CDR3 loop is CDSRSEGNEKLFF. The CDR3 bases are TGTGACAGCAGGAGTGAGGGGAATGAAAAACTGTTTTTT.

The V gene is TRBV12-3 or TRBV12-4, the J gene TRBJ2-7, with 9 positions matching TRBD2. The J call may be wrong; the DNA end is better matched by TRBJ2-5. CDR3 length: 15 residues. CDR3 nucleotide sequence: TGTGCCAGCGATGCCCCCGGCCGCGGGAGGGGGACCCAGTACTTC. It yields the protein CASDAPGRGRGTQYF.

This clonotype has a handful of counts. This CDR3 reads CASSYSSETGTDTQYF. As DNA, the CDR3 is TGTGCCAGCAGTTACTCTTCCGAGACAGGCACAGATACGCAGTATTTT. This chain links TRBV6-5 with TRBJ2-3; possible D gene TRBD1, 5 bases. The germline V and J ends were trimmed by 0 bases and 1 base, with 11 bases remaining between them. This CDR3 contains 16 residues. Per germline, CDR1 MNHEY and CDR2 SVGAGI.

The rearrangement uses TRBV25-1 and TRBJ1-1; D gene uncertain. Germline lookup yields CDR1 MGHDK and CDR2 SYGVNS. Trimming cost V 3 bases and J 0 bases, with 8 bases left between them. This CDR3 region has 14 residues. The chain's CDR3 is CASSDIGLNTEAFF. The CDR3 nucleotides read TGTGCCAGCAGTGACATAGGCCTGAACACTGAAGCTTTCTTT.

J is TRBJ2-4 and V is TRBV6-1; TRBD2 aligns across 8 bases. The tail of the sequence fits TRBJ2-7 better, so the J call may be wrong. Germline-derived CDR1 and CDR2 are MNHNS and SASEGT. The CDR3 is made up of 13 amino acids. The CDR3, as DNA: TGTGCCAGCTCGCCAGCGGGGGTGTACGAGCAGTACTTC. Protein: CASSPAGVYEQYF.

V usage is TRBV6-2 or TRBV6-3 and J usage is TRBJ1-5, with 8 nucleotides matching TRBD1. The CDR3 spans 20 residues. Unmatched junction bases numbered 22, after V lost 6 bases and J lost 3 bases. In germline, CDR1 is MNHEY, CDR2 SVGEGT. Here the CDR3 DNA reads TGTGCCAGCAGAAAATTCGGGTCCGGCGCAGGACAGGGACACAATCAGCCCCAGCATTTT. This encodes CASRKFGSGAGQGHNQPQHF.